Presented here are 31 T cell receptor beta chains from one specimen sequenced in a study of blood T cell repertoires in COVID-19. Sequencing used immunoSEQ multiplex PCR; TCRdb keeps in-frame clones, though not all of them. Among 250,000 to 350,000 clones listed, 90% to 95% were seen once. The sequencing input was peripheral blood. The source is a woman in her thirties with COVID-19, enrolled during active disease.

The genes are TRBV18 and TRBJ2-7; 9 positions match TRBD2. The CDR3 extends over 13 amino acids. V lost 4 bases to trimming and J lost 2 bases; unmatched junction nucleotides: 0. Germline lookup yields CDR1 KGHSH and CDR2 LQKENI. CDR3 loop: CASSLAGAYEQYF. The CDR3 nucleotides are TGTGCCAGCTCACTAGCGGGAGCCTACGAGCAGTACTTC.

The CDR3 here is CASSAFTGNYGYTF. CDR3 in DNA: TGTGCCAGCAGCGCGTTCACGGGAAACTATGGCTACACCTTC. The chain joins TRBV7-9 to TRBJ1-2; D remains unclear. V shed 5 bases and J shed 2 bases, with 12 bases lying between them. CDR3 length: 14 residues. The germline V gene has CDR1 SEHNR and CDR2 FQNEAQ (reference sequence).

The chain carries TRBV5-4 and TRBJ2-3; D uncertain. The CDR3 covers 14 residues. Trimming removed 2 bases at V and 0 bases at J, with 7 bases between. Per germline, CDR1 SGHNT and CDR2 YYREEE (reference sequence). This chain's CDR3 is CASSLLSSTDTQYF. For the CDR3, the DNA is TGTGCCAGCAGCTTACTATCTAGCACAGATACGCAGTATTTT.

The chain uses TRBV5-6 and TRBJ1-2; D perhaps matches TRBD1 (5 bases). In germline, CDR1 is SGHDT, CDR2 YYEEEE. V lost 2 bases to trimming and J lost 8 bases, with 13 bases between them. This CDR3 region has 13 residues. CDR3: CASSLSLGGGYTF. Here the CDR3 DNA reads TGTGCCAGCAGCTTATCCCTCGGGGGGGGCTACACCTTC.

The CDR3 DNA follows: TGTGCCAGCAGCCCCGGGACAGGGGGCGCCTTTAGCAATCAGCCCCAGCATTTT. Protein product: CASSPGTGGAFSNQPQHF. This chain uses TRBV7-6 with TRBJ1-5; 12 bases match TRBD1. Germline CDR1 SGHVS, CDR2 FNYEAQ. CDR3 length: 18 amino acids. With V trimmed by 5 bases and J by 0 bases, 8 bases remained unmatched.

The chain carries TRBV19 and TRBJ1-3; D remains ambiguous. Trimming took off 6 bases at V and 1 base at J, with 10 bases between the two ends. The CDR3 is 14 residues long. CDR1 and CDR2 (germline): LNHDA, SQIVND (reference sequence). The CDR3: CASRPSNSGNTIYF. CDR3 DNA sequence: TGTGCCAGTAGGCCCAGTAATTCTGGAAACACCATATATTTT.

V gene TRBV19 combines with J gene TRBJ2-2; TRBD1 matches 7 bases. This CDR3 region has 14 residues. V gave up 9 bases and J gave up 7 bases; unmatched junction bases: 11. Germline CDR1 reads LNHDA; CDR2 reads SQIVND (reference sequence). The CDR3: CASNDRVIRGELFF. The CDR3 nucleotides are TGTGCCAGCAACGACAGGGTAATTCGCGGGGAGCTGTTTTTT.

This clone has a handful of counts. This chain uses TRBV5-4 with TRBJ2-5; 7 nucleotides match TRBD2. The germline CDR1 and CDR2 sequences are SGHNT and YYREEE (reference sequence). The trim removed 4 bases at V and 5 bases at J, leaving 14 bases unmatched. The CDR3 is 16 residues long. The CDR3, as DNA: TGTGCCAGCAGCCCGAGGGCGGGAGTGTCTGGGGAGACCCAGTACTTC. It yields the protein CASSPRAGVSGETQYF.

The rearrangement links TRBV6-1 to TRBJ1-2; possible D gene TRBD1, 6 bases. From germline, CDR1 is MNHNS and CDR2 SASEGT. V gave up 1 base and J gave up 3 bases, with 9 bases separating them. The CDR3 has 14 amino acids. The DNA of the CDR3 is TGTGCCAGCAGTGAAGGAGGGGGTTACTATGGCTACACCTTC. It yields the protein CASSEGGGYYGYTF.

The chain uses TRBV24-1 and TRBJ1-3; TRBD1 is a possible D gene (6 bases). The V end was cut by 3 bases, the J end by 4 bases, with 15 bases between. Germline V gene lookup returns CDR1 KGHDR and CDR2 SFDVKD. The CDR3 is made up of 16 amino acids. The CDR3 region is CATSDGGAASGNTIYF. The CDR3 DNA reads TGTGCCACCAGTGATGGGGGGGCTGCGTCGGGAAACACCATATATTTT.

The rearrangement links TRBV19 to TRBJ2-4; 9 bases line up with TRBD2. From germline, CDR1 is LNHDA and CDR2 SQIVND (reference sequence). The CDR3 runs 17 residues. V gave up 3 bases and J gave up 2 bases; unmatched junction bases: 8. This chain's CDR3 is CASSILSGSGSKNIQYF. The CDR3 nucleotides are TGTGCCAGTAGTATTCTTAGCGGGAGTGGATCCAAAAACATTCAGTACTTC.

This clone was recorded a few times. Other DNA sequences in this specimen translate into the identical CDR3. The chain has TRBV7-9 and TRBJ1-1; D gene unclear. Trimming shortened V by 1 base and J by 1 base, and 4 bases separated the two germline ends. Germline-derived CDR1 and CDR2 are SEHNR and FQNEAQ (reference sequence). The length of the CDR3 is 13 residues. For the CDR3, the DNA is TGTGCCAGCAGCTTAGGGCAGAACACTGAAGCTTTCTTT. It specifies CASSLGQNTEAFF.

The chain joins TRBV2 to TRBJ2-1, with D uncertain. The CDR3 covers 12 residues. The ends were cut back, 5 bases at V and 5 bases at J, with 7 bases in the middle. Germline V lookup: CDR1 SNHLY, CDR2 FYNNEI. The CDR3 spells CASSPQDNEQFF. The CDR3 DNA reads TGTGCCAGCAGTCCCCAGGACAATGAGCAGTTCTTC. The full variable domain, completed using reference TRBV2 and TRBJ2-1, is EPEVTQTPSHQVTQMGQEVILRCVPISNHLYFYWYRQILGQKVEFLVSFYNNEISEKSEIFDDQFSVERPDGSNFTLKIRSTKLEDSAMYFCASSPQDNEQFFGPGTRLTVL.

The J gene is TRBJ1-3, the V gene TRBV5-8; D remains unclear. The V gene lost 3 bases and the J gene lost 3 bases, with 4 bases spanning the gap. The CDR3 sequence is 12 residues long. Germline-derived CDR1 and CDR2 are SGHTS and YDEGEE. As DNA, the CDR3 is TGTGCCAGCAGCTCGGGTGGAAACACCATATATTTT. Residues: CASSSGGNTIYF. The full variable domain, completed using reference TRBV5-8 and TRBJ1-3, is EAGVTQSPTHLIKTRGQQATLRCSPISGHTSVYWYQQALGLGLQFLLWYDEGEERNRGNFPPRFSGRQFPNYSSELNVNALELEDSALYLCASSSGGNTIYFGEGSWLTVV.

This clone was seen a few times. The chain carries TRBV19 and TRBJ2-2, with 9 positions matching TRBD2. The V and J ends lost 5 bases and 6 bases, in that order; junction bases with no gene match: 10. Germline V gene sequence: CDR1 LNHDA, CDR2 SQIVND (reference sequence). CDR3 length: 16 amino acids. CDR3 bases: TGTGCCAGTAGTCTCGGCGGGAGGGGGATGGCCGGGGAGCTGTTTTTT. Translation gives CASSLGGRGMAGELFF.

The rearrangement links TRBV4-2 to TRBJ1-1; possible D gene TRBD1, 6 bases. V was clipped by 0 bases and J by 1 base, with 12 bases between them. The length of the CDR3 is 16 residues. Germline loops: CDR1 LGHNA, CDR2 YNFKEQ. In DNA, the CDR3 is TGTGCCAGCAGCCAAGAGAGCAGGGGACGGAACACTGAAGCTTTCTTT. Amino acid sequence: CASSQESRGRNTEAFF.

The chain uses TRBV3-1 (or the pseudogene TRBV3-2) and TRBJ2-5; 11 nucleotides line up with TRBD2. The V and J ends lost 4 bases and 5 bases, in that order; junction bases with no gene match: 6. This CDR3 has 15 amino acids. Germline CDR1 LGHDT, CDR2 YNNKEL (reference sequence). Here the CDR3 DNA reads TGTGCCAGCAGCCTCGGGGCTAGCGGGGGGGAGACCCAGTACTTC. Amino acid sequence: CASSLGASGGETQYF.

This chain joins TRBV4-1 and TRBJ2-1; TRBD2 matches at 11 bases. This CDR3 contains 17 residues. Germline V gene sequence: CDR1 MGHRA, CDR2 YSYEKL. J lost 4 bases, V lost 4 bases, and 9 bases had no gene match. CDR3 amino acids: CASSLDKTSGKYNEQFF. CDR3 coding DNA: TGCGCCAGCAGCCTAGATAAGACTAGCGGGAAGTACAATGAGCAGTTCTTC.

V gene TRBV3-1 (or the pseudogene TRBV3-2) combines with J gene TRBJ1-3; no reliable D call. The CDR3 has 15 amino acids. CDR1 LGHDT and CDR2 YNNKEL come from the germline V gene (reference sequence). Trimming stripped 2 bases from V and 0 bases from J, with 8 bases between. The CDR3 reads CASSQFAGSGNTIYF. For the CDR3, the DNA is TGTGCCAGCAGCCAATTCGCCGGCTCTGGAAACACCATATATTTT.

This chain joins TRBV10-1 and TRBJ2-1; weak D call: TRBD1 (5 bases). This CDR3 is 12 amino acids long. Germline V CDR1 and CDR2: WNHNN, SYGVQD (reference sequence). Trimming pared 6 bases from V and 3 bases from J, leaving 6 bases between. CDR3 amino acids: CASSRDYNEQFF. In DNA, the CDR3 is TGCGCCAGCAGCAGGGACTACAATGAGCAGTTCTTC.

The chain has TRBV9 and TRBJ1-4; D gene uncertain. The V gene lost 4 bases and the J gene lost 3 bases, with 13 bases spanning the gap. The CDR3 totals 15 residues. Germline CDR1 is SGDLS and CDR2 is YYNGEE. The CDR3 spells CASSNLAEANEKLFF. CDR3 coding DNA: TGTGCCAGCAGCAACTTGGCGGAAGCTAATGAAAAACTGTTTTTT. Complete variable domain (other parts from reference TRBV9 and TRBJ1-4): DSGVTQTPKHLITATGQRVTLRCSPRSGDLSVYWYQQSLDQGLQFLIQYYNGEERAKGNILERFSAQQFPDLHSELNLSSLELGDSALYFCASSNLAEANEKLFFGSGTQLSVL.

The chain uses TRBV11-2 and TRBJ2-7; 9 nucleotides agree with TRBD1. The length of the CDR3 is 14 residues. Per the germline V gene, CDR1 is SGHAT and CDR2 is FQNNGV. V shed 5 bases, J shed 5 bases, and the junction held 7 bases outside the gene matches. CDR3 DNA: TGTGCCAGCAGCCCCGGGACAGGGAGAAACGAGCAGTACTTC. Protein sequence: CASSPGTGRNEQYF.

This chain joins TRBV30 and TRBJ2-7; possibly TRBD2 for D (7 bases). This CDR3 comprises 16 residues. The V gene lost 1 base and the J gene lost 5 bases, with 21 bases spanning the gap. Germline V gene lookup returns CDR1 GTSNPN and CDR2 SVGIG (reference sequence). CDR3 nucleotide sequence: TGTGCCTGGAGTGAGCCGGGGGGACACAGGACCCACGAGCAGTACTTC. Its translation: CAWSEPGGHRTHEQYF. Combining the CDR3 with reference TRBV30 and TRBJ2-7 gives the whole variable domain SQTIHQWPATLVQPVGSPLSLECTVEGTSNPNLYWYRQAAGRGLQLLFYSVGIGQISSEVPQNLSASRPQDRQFILSSKKLLLSDSGFYLCAWSEPGGHRTHEQYFGPGTRLTVT.

The rearrangement links TRBV19 to TRBJ2-7, with 9 bases matching TRBD1. J gave up 6 bases and V 11 bases, and 14 bases lay outside the gene matches. Germline CDR1 and CDR2: LNHDA and SQIVND (reference sequence). The CDR3 covers 14 residues. The CDR3, as DNA: TGTGCCGGAAGAACCCGGGACAGGGTAGGCGAGCAGTACTTC. Protein product: CAGRTRDRVGEQYF.

V usage is TRBV6-1 and J usage is TRBJ1-5; 9 bases are a match to TRBD1. Germline CDR1 MNHNS, CDR2 SASEGT. The CDR3 has 16 residues. With 1 base clipped from V and 2 bases from J, the junction kept 3 bases outside the gene matches. CDR3 sequence reads: CASSEGTGEGNQPQHF. Written as DNA, the CDR3 is TGTGCCAGCAGTGAAGGGACAGGGGAAGGCAATCAGCCCCAGCATTTT.

The chain joins TRBV9 to TRBJ1-4, with D possibly matching TRBD1 (5 bases). The CDR3 is 14 amino acids. V was trimmed by 4 bases and J by 4 bases, leaving 11 bases between them. Germline CDR1 is SGDLS and CDR2 is YYNGEE. CDR3 bases: TGTGCCAGCAGCAAAGGGGTCCTTAATGAAAAACTGTTTTTT. This sequence encodes CASSKGVLNEKLFF.

The V gene is TRBV5-4, the J gene TRBJ2-1; 8 bases agree with TRBD2. Trimming cost V 0 bases and J 1 base; bases outside gene matches: 3. This CDR3 has 16 residues. Germline V CDR1 and CDR2: SGHNT, YYREEE (reference sequence). In DNA, the CDR3 is TGTGCCAGCAGCTTGGGAGCTAGCGGGTCCTACAATGAGCAGTTCTTC. Protein sequence: CASSLGASGSYNEQFF.

The CDR3 sequence: CASSFGTSLDEQFF. The CDR3 bases are TGCGCCAGCAGCTTCGGGACTAGTCTTGATGAGCAGTTCTTC. V is TRBV5-1 and J is TRBJ2-1; 8 positions agree with TRBD2. CDR1 and CDR2 (germline): SGHRS, YFSETQ. The V and J ends lost 2 bases and 8 bases, in that order; junction bases with no gene match: 6. The CDR3 covers 14 residues.

The rearrangement joins TRBV5-1 to TRBJ2-2, with D perhaps matching TRBD2 (6 bases). Trimming took off 0 bases at V and 5 bases at J, with 14 bases between the two ends. This CDR3 contains 16 residues. Germline V lookup: CDR1 SGHRS, CDR2 YFSETQ. CDR3 coding DNA: TGCGCCAGCAGCTTGGTAACGGGAGTAGGTACCGGGGAGCTGTTTTTT. It is translated as CASSLVTGVGTGELFF.

The chain employs TRBV2 and TRBJ2-2; D possibly corresponds to TRBD2 (6 bases). Per germline, CDR1 SNHLY and CDR2 FYNNEI. The CDR3 contains 17 residues. Trimming stripped 5 bases from V and 4 bases from J, with 20 bases between. The CDR3 sequence: CASSWRRGDPGTGELFF. The CDR3 DNA reads TGTGCCAGCAGTTGGCGGAGGGGTGATCCTGGCACCGGGGAGCTGTTTTTT.

This chain uses TRBV2 with TRBJ1-2; 8 nucleotides match TRBD1. The CDR3 extends over 15 amino acids. Trimming cost V 6 bases and J 4 bases; bases outside gene matches: 10. From germline, CDR1 is SNHLY and CDR2 FYNNEI. CDR3 residues: CASRGDRFMLYGYTF. DNA of the CDR3: TGTGCCAGCAGGGGGGACAGGTTTATGCTCTATGGCTACACCTTC.